These T cell receptor beta chains were read from a single sample in a study of blood T cell repertoires in COVID-19. Clones were sequenced by immunoSEQ multiplex PCR, and TCRdb holds only the in-frame ones, with some missing. The table lists 50,000 to 60,000 clones, 85% to 90% of them singletons, with around 7.7% in the top ten. The sample consisted of peripheral blood. The receptors stem from a human donor with active COVID-19. The donor label of this sample is uncertain. Both conserved end residues are part of each CDR3. Each record gives: clone size, J gene, D gene, CDR3 length, V gene, CDR3 protein, CDR3 DNA. A D gene is named only where the DNA matches it firmly. Where a row states a size, it is once, few, many or the class of an expanded clone; other rows omit it.

.,TRBJ1-5,.,23,TRBV19,CASSISPLQRGALRSSPYQPQHF,TGTGCCAGTAGTATTTCCCCTCTCCAACGGGGGGCCCTTCGCTCCTCTCCTTATCAGCCCCAGCATTTT
.,TRBJ1-1,.,12,TRBV29-1,CSVELVEAEAFF,TGCAGCGTTGAACTTGTCGAGGCTGAAGCTTTCTTT
.,TRBJ1-6,TRBD1,12,TRBV30,CAWGQGGSPLHF,TGTGCCTGGGGACAGGGTGGCTCACCCCTCCACTTT
.,TRBJ2-3,TRBD1,16,TRBV19,CASSKRGQGTTDTQYF,TGTGCCAGTAGTAAGAGGGGACAGGGGACAACAGATACGCAGTATTTT
.,TRBJ2-5,.,15,TRBV5-4,CASSTKSGFQETQYF,TGTGCCAGCAGCACCAAATCGGGTTTCCAAGAGACCCAGTACTTC
.,TRBJ2-7,TRBD2,14,TRBV10-3,CAISEPSGGIKQYF,TGTGCCATCAGTGAACCGAGCGGGGGAATCAAGCAGTACTTC
.,TRBJ2-7,.,15,TRBV3-1/TRBV3-2,CASSETGEPGYEQYF,TGTGCCAGCAGCGAGACAGGAGAACCGGGGTACGAGCAGTACTTC
few,TRBJ2-1,TRBD2,20,TRBV4-3,CASSQVASGRIASSYNEQFF,TGCGCCAGCAGCCAAGTCGCTAGCGGGAGAATCGCTAGCTCCTACAATGAGCAGTTCTTC
.,TRBJ2-1,TRBD1,14,TRBV7-2,CASSPRTGRNEQFF,TGTGCCAGCAGCCCCCGGACAGGGCGAAATGAGCAGTTCTTC
.,TRBJ2-7,.,14,TRBV9,CASSVDSDSYEQYF,TGTGCCAGCAGCGTAGATTCGGACAGTTACGAGCAGTACTTC
.,TRBJ2-1,TRBD2,15,TRBV5-1,CASSLQAGVNNEQFF,TGCGCCAGCAGCTTGCAGGCGGGGGTGAACAATGAGCAGTTCTTC
.,TRBJ2-1,TRBD1,15,TRBV10-1,CASSLQGGPANEQFF,TGCGCCAGCAGCTTACAGGGGGGCCCGGCCAATGAGCAGTTCTTC
.,TRBJ2-7,.,16,TRBV2,CASSEEGAGAIGEQYF,TGTGCCAGCAGTGAAGAAGGGGCAGGGGCTATCGGGGAGCAGTACTTC
.,TRBJ2-2,TRBD2,14,TRBV25-1,CASSASGRGGELFF,TGTGCCAGCAGCGCCTCGGGGAGGGGCGGGGAGCTGTTTTTT
few,TRBJ2-4,TRBD2,18,TRBV3-1/TRBV3-2,CASSQDLTSTSAKNIQYF,TGTGCCAGCAGCCAAGATTTGACTAGCACTTCAGCCAAAAACATTCAGTACTTC
.,TRBJ2-7,.,12,TRBV5-4,CASSLGQDEQYF,TGTGCCAGCAGCTTGGGTCAGGACGAGCAGTACTTC
.,TRBJ2-7,.,14,TRBV7-2,CASSLVMTAHEQYF,TGTGCCAGCAGCTTAGTAATGACAGCCCACGAGCAGTACTTC
.,TRBJ1-1,.,12,TRBV2,CASDSRRTEAFF,TGTGCCAGCGATTCCCGTCGGACTGAAGCTTTCTTT
.,TRBJ2-3,TRBD2,17,TRBV28,CASSLGGLAGGIDTQYF,TGTGCCAGCAGTTTGGGTGGACTAGCGGGAGGAATAGATACGCAGTATTTT
.,TRBJ2-5,TRBD1,14,TRBV15,CATSRDRGLETQYF,TGTGCCACCAGCAGAGACAGGGGGCTGGAGACCCAGTACTTC
.,TRBJ2-1,TRBD2,17,TRBV18,CASSPAHSGGAGNEQFF,TGTGCCAGCTCACCTGCCCATAGCGGGGGGGCCGGGAATGAGCAGTTCTTC
.,TRBJ1-4,.,14,TRBV11-1,CASSRNGGNEKLFF,TGTGCCAGCAGCCGAAACGGGGGTAATGAAAAACTGTTTTTT
.,TRBJ2-4,.,13,TRBV2,CASSVGAKNIQYF,TGTGCCAGCAGTGTCGGAGCCAAAAACATTCAGTACTTC
once,TRBJ2-2,TRBD2,15,TRBV6-5,CASTKAGLNTGELFF,TGTGCCAGCACCAAAGCGGGACTAAACACCGGGGAGCTGTTTTTT
.,TRBJ1-1,.,13,TRBV7-9,CASSEQGNTEAFF,TGTGCCAGCAGCGAACAGGGCAACACTGAAGCTTTCTTT
once,TRBJ1-5,.,15,TRBV2,CASSKQTHKGQPQHF,TGTGCCAGCAGTAAACAGACCCATAAAGGTCAGCCCCAGCATTTT
few,TRBJ1-6,.,13,TRBV2,CASMREYNSPLHF,TGTGCCAGCATGAGGGAATATAATTCACCCCTCCACTTT
.,TRBJ1-2,TRBD1,14,TRBV6-5,CALHRRDRGLGYTF,TGTGCCCTTCACCGTCGGGACAGGGGTTTGGGCTACACCTTC
few,TRBJ2-1,.,15,TRBV10-3,CASQSGGLSTGEQFF,TGTGCCAGTCAGTCGGGGGGCCTTAGTACGGGTGAGCAGTTCTTC
.,TRBJ2-3,TRBD2,18,TRBV27,CASSLSPLVAGGGDTQYF,TGTGCCAGCAGTTTATCCCCGCTGGTGGCGGGAGGTGGAGATACGCAGTATTTT
.,TRBJ1-1,.,14,TRBV29-1,CSVGSRATNTEAFF,TGCAGCGTTGGGTCCAGGGCGACGAACACTGAAGCTTTCTTT
.,TRBJ2-1,.,15,TRBV10-3,CAISERQGGHDEQFF,TGTGCCATCAGTGAGAGGCAGGGTGGTCACGATGAGCAGTTCTTC
.,TRBJ1-2,.,16,TRBV7-9,CASSEAPQRPDYGYTF,TGTGCCAGCAGCGAGGCTCCGCAGCGACCGGACTATGGCTACACCTTC
.,TRBJ2-7,.,15,TRBV2,CASSLQGRSSYEQYF,TGTGCCAGCAGCCTACAGGGCAGGAGCTCCTACGAGCAGTACTTC
once,TRBJ2-2,.,14,TRBV5-1,CASRFSQMTGELFF,TGCGCCAGCAGGTTTAGCCAAATGACCGGGGAGCTGTTTTTT
few,TRBJ1-2,TRBD1,16,TRBV28,CASSSLGTGANYGYTF,TGTGCCAGCAGTTCCCTCGGGACAGGGGCCAACTATGGCTACACCTTC
.,TRBJ2-5,TRBD2,16,TRBV5-4,CASSLTGASGRETQYF,TGTGCCAGCAGCTTGACTGGGGCTAGCGGCAGGGAGACCCAGTACTTC
.,TRBJ1-6,.,15,TRBV5-6,CASSTTGPGNSPLHF,TGTGCCAGCAGTACCACAGGCCCTGGGAATTCACCCCTCCACTTT
.,TRBJ2-5,.,13,TRBV5-1,CASSLGRWETQYF,TGCGCCAGCAGCTTGGGGCGGTGGGAGACCCAGTACTTC
.,TRBJ2-1,.,16,TRBV18,CASSPATGSSYNEQFF,TGTGCCAGCTCACCGGCGACTGGTAGCTCCTACAATGAGCAGTTCTTC
.,TRBJ2-5,TRBD2,16,TRBV9,CASSTLSGVGGETQYF,TGTGCCAGCAGCACCCTTAGCGGGGTAGGGGGGGAGACCCAGTACTTC
few,TRBJ2-7,.,15,TRBV5-6,CASSLAYSGFGEQYF,TGTGCCAGCAGCTTGGCCTACTCCGGGTTCGGAGAGCAGTACTTC
.,TRBJ2-5,TRBD1,14,TRBV7-2,CASSSRDRVGTQYF,TGTGCCAGCAGCTCCCGGGACAGGGTCGGGACCCAGTACTTC
.,TRBJ1-5,.,13,TRBV15,CATSEGGSQPQHF,TGTGCCACCAGCGAGGGGGGGAGTCAGCCCCAGCATTTT
.,TRBJ2-3,TRBD2,16,TRBV11-2,CASSLRLAGEGDTQYF,TGTGCCAGCAGCCTCAGGCTAGCGGGGGAAGGGGATACGCAGTATTTT
.,TRBJ2-5,TRBD2,15,TRBV7-8,CASSLGLAGGETQYF,TGTGCCAGCAGCTTAGGACTAGCGGGGGGAGAGACCCAGTACTTC
.,TRBJ2-7,.,13,TRBV6-5,CASIADTTREQYF,TGTGCCAGCATTGCAGACACCACCCGGGAGCAGTACTTC
.,TRBJ1-6,.,16,TRBV6-1,CASSEGWGVSNSPLHF,TGTGCCAGCAGTGAAGGTTGGGGGGTCTCTAATTCACCCCTCCACTTT
.,TRBJ1-5,.,12,TRBV24-1,CATSVEGSAQHF,TGTGCCACCAGTGTAGAGGGAAGTGCCCAGCATTTT
few,TRBJ1-2,TRBD1,13,TRBV2,CAFWDSGNYGYTF,TGTGCCTTTTGGGACAGTGGGAACTATGGCTACACCTTC
.,TRBJ2-7,TRBD1,14,TRBV5-1,CASSIQGAPYEQYF,TGCGCCAGCAGCATACAGGGGGCCCCCTACGAGCAGTACTTC
once,TRBJ2-1,TRBD2,17,TRBV5-1,CASSLMVGTTWKDEQFF,TGCGCCAGCAGCTTGATGGTAGGGACTACCTGGAAAGATGAGCAGTTCTTC